The following is a T cell receptor beta chain sequence with its context. The CDR3 contains 15 residues. Trimming left V 2 bases short and J 1 base short, with 10 bases between. Per the germline V gene, CDR1 is SGHVS and CDR2 is FNYEAQ. The data belong to a study of blood T cell repertoires in COVID-19. The protocol was immunoSEQ multiplex PCR, while the TCRdb copy is restricted to in-frame clones and leaves out a portion. Here the sample spans roughly 100,000 clones, roughly nine tenths being singletons. The sequencing input was peripheral blood. The receptor was derived from a human donor in a cohort sampled during active COVID-19. V usage is TRBV7-6 and J usage is TRBJ2-3; no reliable D call. The CDR3 spells CASSLMTGGTDTQYF. The CDR3 nucleotides read TGTGCCAGCAGCTTAATGACTGGCGGCACAGATACGCAGTATTTT.